The rows below give T cell receptor beta chains drawn from one sample of a study of control samples from healthy donors and cancer patients. The data were produced by immunoSEQ multiplex PCR, yet TCRdb's version contains in-frame clones alone and is incomplete. The data hold 82,000 or so clones, with approximately 94% observed a single time. The sample was blood. These receptors were obtained from a woman younger than 30 in good health. CDR3s include the opening cysteine and the closing phenylalanine or tryptophan. Each record gives: J gene, V gene, D gene, clone size, CDR3 DNA, CDR3 protein. D genes are given only for firm matches. Where a row states a size, it is once, few, many or the class of an expanded clone; other rows omit it.

TRBJ2-1 | TRBV27 | TRBD2 | NA | TGTGCCAGCAGCCAGACTAGCGGGGGGTACAATGAGCAGTTCTTC | CASSQTSGGYNEQFF
TRBJ1-1 | TRBV7-9 | NA | NA | TGTGCCAGCAGCCTTACAATCGGCACTGAAGCTTTCTTT | CASSLTIGTEAFF
TRBJ1-5 | TRBV5-1 | NA | NA | TGCGCCAGCAGCCCCACGCCTGGAGCAAATCAGCCCCAGCATTTT | CASSPTPGANQPQHF
TRBJ2-5 | TRBV6-2/TRBV6-3 | TRBD2 | NA | TGTGCCAGCAGTTACTGGGCTAGCGGGGGAACCCAAGAGACCCAGTACTTC | CASSYWASGGTQETQYF
TRBJ1-1 | TRBV19 | NA | NA | TGTGCCAGTAGTCGTCGGGACACGGGAGAAGCTTTCTTT | CASSRRDTGEAFF
TRBJ2-7 | TRBV5-4 | NA | once | TGTGCCAGCAGCTTGTGGGGAGACTCCTACGAGCAGTACTTC | CASSLWGDSYEQYF
TRBJ1-4 | TRBV28 | NA | NA | TGTGCCAGCAGTTTAACTAGCAAGTATTATGAAAAACTGTTTTTT | CASSLTSKYYEKLFF
TRBJ2-3 | TRBV10-3 | TRBD1 | NA | TGTGCCATCAGTGGGACAGGTGTATTTCCCAACCAAGATACGCAGTATTTT | CAISGTGVFPNQDTQYF
TRBJ1-1 | TRBV10-3 | NA | NA | TGTGCCATCAGTGAGTCGAGGGAAGGGAACACTGAAGCTTTCTTT | CAISESREGNTEAFF
TRBJ1-3 | TRBV10-3 | NA | NA | TGTGCCATCAGTGAGTCTGGGGGACATAGCATGACCTCTGGAAACACCATATATTTT | CAISESGGHSMTSGNTIYF
TRBJ2-7 | TRBV2 | NA | NA | TGTGCCATAAACACTAGGGGGTTAACCTACGAGCAGTACTTC | CAINTRGLTYEQYF
TRBJ2-1 | TRBV5-1 | TRBD1 | NA | TGCGCCAGCAGCAGCCACCGGACAGGGCAGGACTACAATGAGCAGTTCTTC | CASSSHRTGQDYNEQFF
TRBJ2-1 | TRBV11-1 | TRBD1 | NA | TGTGCCAGCAGCTCGACCGGGACAGGGGGCTACAATGAGCAGTTCTTC | CASSSTGTGGYNEQFF
TRBJ1-2 | TRBV19 | NA | NA | TGTGCCAGTAGTATAGCTCCGGGAATCTATGGCTACACCTTC | CASSIAPGIYGYTF
TRBJ2-1 | TRBV7-9 | TRBD2 | NA | TGTGCCAGCAGCCATCGGACTAGCGGGGACCTTGGGAATGAGCAGTTCTTC | CASSHRTSGDLGNEQFF
TRBJ2-4 | TRBV4-2 | TRBD2 | NA | TGTGCCAGCAGTGACCGGGGGGGGGCCAAAAACATTCAGTACTTC | CASSDRGGAKNIQYF
TRBJ2-3 | TRBV3-1/TRBV3-2 | NA | NA | TGTGCCAGCAGCCAGGGAATTGGGGGCGGCACAGATACGCAGTATTTT | CASSQGIGGGTDTQYF
TRBJ1-4 | TRBV7-2 | TRBD1 | once | TGTGCCAGCAGCCGGACAGGGAGGGTTGTAACTAATGAAAAACTGTTTTTT | CASSRTGRVVTNEKLFF
TRBJ2-2 | TRBV10-2 | NA | once | TGCGCCAGCAGTGCTGGGGGCCCCACCGGGGAGCTGTTTTTT | CASSAGGPTGELFF
TRBJ2-7 | TRBV28 | NA | NA | TGTGCCAGCAGCCACTCGGGGGGACAGAGCTACGAGCAGTACTTC | CASSHSGGQSYEQYF
TRBJ2-2 | TRBV20-1 | NA | NA | TGCAGTGCTAGTTGGCCAACCTGGAACACCGGGGAGCTGTTTTTT | CSASWPTWNTGELFF
TRBJ2-5 | TRBV28 | TRBD1 | NA | TGTGCCAGCAGTTACAGGGGCCCGGAGACCCAGTACTTC | CASSYRGPETQYF
TRBJ1-5 | TRBV7-2 | NA | NA | TGTGCCAGCAGCCTTCATACAGGGTACCTTCAGCCCCAGCATTTT | CASSLHTGYLQPQHF
TRBJ1-1 | TRBV6-9 | NA | NA | TGTGCCAGCAGTTTCTTCGGCAGGCCGAACACTGAAGCTTTCTTT | CASSFFGRPNTEAFF
TRBJ2-7 | TRBV18 | NA | NA | TGTGCCAGCTCACTCCCCCAACAATACGAGCAGTACTTC | CASSLPQQYEQYF
TRBJ2-7 | TRBV7-9 | TRBD2 | NA | TGTGCCAGCAGCCTACTAGCGGGAGGTGCCTACGAGCAGTACTTC | CASSLLAGGAYEQYF
TRBJ1-2 | TRBV5-4 | TRBD1 | once | TGTGCCAGCACGAACGACAGGGAGGCTAGCTATGGCTACACCTTC | CASTNDREASYGYTF
TRBJ1-5 | TRBV28 | NA | NA | TGTGCCAGCACCCCCACCTGGGGCTGGCAGCCCCAGCATTTT | CASTPTWGWQPQHF
TRBJ1-5 | TRBV5-6 | NA | NA | TGTGCCAGCAGCTTGGGGGGGAGTCAGCCCCAGCATTTT | CASSLGGSQPQHF
TRBJ2-7 | TRBV7-9 | NA | NA | TGTGCCAGCAGCTTTATGAACCCGGGGGAGCAGTACTTC | CASSFMNPGEQYF
TRBJ2-1 | TRBV29-1 | TRBD2 | NA | TGCAGCACCTATAGCGGGCTGAGGGTCAATGAGCAGTTCTTC | CSTYSGLRVNEQFF
TRBJ2-2 | TRBV7-8 | NA | NA | TGTGCCAGCAGCTTACAGGAACCCTACCGACCGAACACCGGGGAGCTGTTTTTT | CASSLQEPYRPNTGELFF
TRBJ1-5 | TRBV10-3 | NA | NA | TGTGCCACCGCGACTGAAATTAGCAATCAGCCCCAGCATTTT | CATATEISNQPQHF
TRBJ1-3 | TRBV5-5 | NA | NA | TGTGCCAGCAGCTCCGGGGGAGGAGGAAACACCATATATTTT | CASSSGGGGNTIYF
TRBJ2-5 | TRBV19 | NA | NA | TGTGCCACCGCCGCCATGGGCTTAGAGGAGACCCAGTACTTC | CATAAMGLEETQYF
TRBJ2-7 | TRBV24-1 | NA | NA | TGTGCCACCAGTGATTTGATTAGAAAGGCCCTAAACTACGAGCAGTACTTC | CATSDLIRKALNYEQYF
TRBJ1-1 | TRBV19 | TRBD1 | few | TGTGCCAGTAGTATGACAGGGGGGTGGACTGAAGCTTTCTTT | CASSMTGGWTEAFF
TRBJ1-2 | TRBV7-8 | TRBD1 | NA | TGTGCCAGCAGCGAACTATCCGGGACAGGGGTTGGCTACACCTTC | CASSELSGTGVGYTF
TRBJ1-2 | TRBV28 | TRBD1 | NA | TGTGCCAGCAGTTTGGTCGGGGCGGGGCAACAGGGGGTAGGCTACACCTTC | CASSLVGAGQQGVGYTF
TRBJ1-4 | TRBV5-1 | NA | NA | TGCGCCAGCAGCTTCGGGGAAAAACTGTTTTTT | CASSFGEKLFF
TRBJ2-3 | TRBV24-1 | TRBD1 | NA | TGTGCCACCAGTGCGACAGGGGGCTTAGATACGCAGTATTTT | CATSATGGLDTQYF
TRBJ2-7 | TRBV5-1 | NA | NA | TGCGCCAGCAGCTTGGCCCTTGGGGGGACAAACTACGAGCAGTACTTC | CASSLALGGTNYEQYF
TRBJ1-5 | TRBV9 | NA | once | TGTGCCAGCAGCGTAGGGGTCGGCAATCAGCCCCAGCATTTT | CASSVGVGNQPQHF
TRBJ2-1 | TRBV5-1 | NA | NA | TGCGCCAGCAGCCACGGACCCCGGAATGAGCAGTTCTTC | CASSHGPRNEQFF
TRBJ2-5 | TRBV7-7 | NA | NA | TGTGCTAGCAGCTTATCAGGGGTGGGGCTAGAGACCCAGTACTTC | CASSLSGVGLETQYF
TRBJ1-1 | TRBV28 | NA | NA | TGTGCCAGCAGCGTTGTAGGATTGGCCACTGAAGCTTTCTTT | CASSVVGLATEAFF
TRBJ2-3 | TRBV7-2 | NA | NA | TGTGCCAGCAGTTATCGTAGCGGTTACACAGATACGCAGTATTTT | CASSYRSGYTDTQYF
TRBJ1-1 | TRBV28 | NA | NA | TGTGCCAGCAGTCCTCACCGAGGTCGGGTGGGTCCCATCATGAACACTGAAGCTTTCTTT | CASSPHRGRVGPIMNTEAFF
TRBJ2-1 | TRBV4-2 | TRBD2 | NA | TGTGCCAGCAGCCAAGAAGGCGAAGCGGGAGTCGGGGGCAATGAGCAGTTCTTC | CASSQEGEAGVGGNEQFF
TRBJ2-2 | TRBV28 | TRBD2 | NA | TGTGCCAGCAGCCAACCGGGACTAGCCTCAGACGGGGAGCTGTTTTTT | CASSQPGLASDGELFF
TRBJ2-3 | TRBV7-2 | TRBD2 | NA | TGTGCCAGCAGCTTAAGCCTAGCGGGAGGGGGATTGGGAGATACGCAGTATTTT | CASSLSLAGGGLGDTQYF
TRBJ2-1 | TRBV5-1 | NA | NA | TGCGCCAGCAGCTTGGAGTCAGGGTACAATGAGCAGTTCTTC | CASSLESGYNEQFF
TRBJ2-1 | TRBV5-1 | NA | NA | TGCGCCAGCAGCCAGGGAGCGGTTACGAGCTCCTACAATGAGCAGTTCTTC | CASSQGAVTSSYNEQFF
TRBJ2-2 | TRBV27 | NA | NA | TGTGCCAGCAGTCCAAAACAGGGACCCTCCGGGGAGCTGTTTTTT | CASSPKQGPSGELFF
TRBJ1-2 | TRBV12-3/TRBV12-4 | NA | NA | TGTGCCAGCAGTTTAGGCGGGAACTATGGCTACACCTTC | CASSLGGNYGYTF